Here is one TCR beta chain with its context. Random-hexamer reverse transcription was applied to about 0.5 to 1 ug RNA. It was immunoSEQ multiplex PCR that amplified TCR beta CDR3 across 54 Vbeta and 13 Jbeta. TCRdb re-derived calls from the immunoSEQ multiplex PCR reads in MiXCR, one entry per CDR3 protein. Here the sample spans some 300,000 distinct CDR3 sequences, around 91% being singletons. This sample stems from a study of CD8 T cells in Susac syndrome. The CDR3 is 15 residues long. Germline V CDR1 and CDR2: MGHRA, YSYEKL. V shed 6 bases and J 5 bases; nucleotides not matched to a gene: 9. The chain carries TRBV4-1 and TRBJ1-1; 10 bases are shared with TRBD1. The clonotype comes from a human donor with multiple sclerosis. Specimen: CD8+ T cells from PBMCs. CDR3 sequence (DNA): TGCGCCAGCAGACCTATCGGGACAGGGGTAACTGAAGCTTTCTTT. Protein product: CASRPIGTGVTEAFF.